Listed here are 5 T cell receptor beta chains from one sample, sequenced in a study of cytomegalovirus exposure and HLA in healthy donors. This PCR relied on a set of 60 Vbeta primers and 13 Jbeta primers. Repertoires were generated with immunoSEQ multiplex PCR, while TCRdb's copy carries only in-frame clones and drops some. This sample has about 130,000 clones, with around 73% found just once. The sample was PBMCs. The receptor set was obtained from a female donor in good health and CMV-seronegative.

The chain couples TRBV6-1 to TRBJ1-5; D is possibly TRBD1 (5 bases). In germline, CDR1 is MNHNS, CDR2 SASEGT. The ends were cut back, 1 base at V and 4 bases at J, with 14 bases in the middle. This CDR3 has 16 amino acids. This CDR3 is CASSEEVGGSNQPQHF. The CDR3 nucleotides are TGTGCCAGCAGTGAAGAGGTCGGGGGTAGTAATCAGCCCCAGCATTTT.

The chain combines TRBV16 with TRBJ2-1; the match to TRBD1 covers 10 bases. The CDR3 spans 15 residues. Germline lookup yields CDR1 KGHSY and CDR2 FQNENV. V trimming: 7 bases; J trimming: 5 bases; junction bases outside the gene matches: 8. As DNA, the CDR3 is TGTGCCAGCACCGGGACAGGGGCTAGGGACAATGAGCAGTTCTTC. Protein product: CASTGTGARDNEQFF.

In this sample, this clone turned up a few times. V and J are TRBV5-1 and TRBJ1-1, with 7 bases fitting TRBD1. Looked up from germline, CDR1 is SGHRS and CDR2 is YFSETQ. The CDR3 is 13 amino acids. V shed 2 bases, J shed 6 bases, and the junction held 4 bases outside the gene matches. The chain's CDR3 is CASSLQGLAEAFF. The CDR3 DNA sequence: TGCGCCAGCAGCTTACAGGGGTTGGCTGAAGCTTTCTTT.

This rearrangement joins TRBV6-5 to TRBJ2-7; D possibly corresponds to TRBD2 (6 bases). CDR3 length equals 12 residues. CDR1 is MNHEY and CDR2 is SVGAGI in the germline V gene. With 5 bases removed from V and 6 bases from J, the gap between germline ends came to 11 bases. CDR3 amino acids: CASSNLAREQYF. CDR3 coding DNA: TGTGCCAGCAGTAACCTAGCGCGCGAGCAGTACTTC.

The rearrangement links TRBV14 to TRBJ2-1; a possible D gene is TRBD2 (6 bases). This CDR3 region has 14 residues. Germline V CDR1 and CDR2: SGHDN, FVKESK. Trimming cost V 0 bases and J 5 bases, with 8 bases left between them. In DNA form, the CDR3 reads TGTGCCAGCAGCCAAGAATGGGAGGACAATGAGCAGTTCTTC. It translates to CASSQEWEDNEQFF.